The rows below give T cell receptor beta chains drawn from one sample of a study of blood T cells in healthy people across ages. A single record per CDR3 protein comes from TCRdb applying MiXCR to the 5' RACE reads. The profile shows some 800,000 distinct CDR3 sequences, 40% to 50% of them singletons. The sequenced sample was blood. The receptors come from a man aged 55-75 years in good health. Each CDR3 is given with its conserved first and last residue. A D gene is named only where the DNA matches it firmly. Size values are once, few and many counts, or a class for expanded clones, and some rows have none.

d_call: NA
cdr3_length: 14
v_call: TRBV5-6
clone_size: NA
j_call: TRBJ2-7
cdr3_aa: CASSLGQHGYEQYF
cdr3_nt: TGTGCCAGCAGCTTGGGACAGCACGGGTACGAGCAGTACTTC

d_call: NA
cdr3_length: 14
v_call: TRBV3-1
clone_size: NA
j_call: TRBJ2-7
cdr3_aa: CASSHQGFSYEQYF
cdr3_nt: TGTGCCAGCAGCCATCAAGGATTTTCCTACGAGCAGTACTTC

d_call: NA
cdr3_length: 12
v_call: TRBV2
clone_size: NA
j_call: TRBJ1-1
cdr3_aa: CASSAKGAEAFF
cdr3_nt: TGTGCCAGCAGTGCCAAGGGGGCTGAAGCTTTCTTT

d_call: NA
cdr3_length: 14
v_call: TRBV7-2
clone_size: NA
j_call: TRBJ2-7
cdr3_aa: CASSLGARSYEQYF
cdr3_nt: TGTGCCAGCAGCTTAGGGGCACGCTCCTACGAGCAGTACTTC

d_call: TRBD1
cdr3_length: 15
v_call: TRBV30
clone_size: NA
j_call: TRBJ1-2
cdr3_aa: CAWSFGRGRGYGYTF
cdr3_nt: TGTGCCTGGAGTTTCGGTAGGGGGCGCGGATATGGCTACACCTTC

d_call: NA
cdr3_length: 15
v_call: TRBV7-9
clone_size: NA
j_call: TRBJ1-4
cdr3_aa: CASSIREQFNEKLFF
cdr3_nt: TGTGCCAGCAGTATTCGCGAACAGTTTAATGAAAAACTGTTTTTT

d_call: NA
cdr3_length: 18
v_call: TRBV12-3/TRBV12-4
clone_size: many
j_call: TRBJ1-6
cdr3_aa: CASSPDYSTSSYNSPLHF
cdr3_nt: TGTGCCAGCAGTCCAGACTATTCAACGAGCTCCTATAATTCACCCCTCCACTTT

d_call: TRBD1
cdr3_length: 15
v_call: TRBV7-2
clone_size: NA
j_call: TRBJ1-2
cdr3_aa: CASSLRPGTAYGYTF
cdr3_nt: TGTGCCAGCAGCTTAAGGCCCGGGACAGCCTATGGCTACACCTTC

d_call: NA
cdr3_length: 14
v_call: TRBV5-1
clone_size: NA
j_call: TRBJ2-5
cdr3_aa: CASSLESAQKTQYF
cdr3_nt: TGCGCCAGCAGCTTGGAGTCGGCCCAAAAGACCCAGTACTTC

d_call: NA
cdr3_length: 15
v_call: TRBV9
clone_size: NA
j_call: TRBJ2-7
cdr3_aa: CASSDPTRQSGEQYF
cdr3_nt: TGTGCCAGCAGCGACCCGACTAGACAGAGTGGCGAGCAGTACTTC

d_call: NA
cdr3_length: 15
v_call: TRBV12-3/TRBV12-4
clone_size: NA
j_call: TRBJ1-6
cdr3_aa: CASKPGGSHNSPLHF
cdr3_nt: TGTGCCAGCAAACCGGGGGGGTCGCATAATTCACCCCTCCACTTT

d_call: NA
cdr3_length: 12
v_call: TRBV5-5
clone_size: few
j_call: TRBJ2-1
cdr3_aa: CASSFTRAEQFF
cdr3_nt: TGTGCCAGCAGCTTTACTAGGGCTGAGCAGTTCTTC

d_call: NA
cdr3_length: 14
v_call: TRBV4-3
clone_size: NA
j_call: TRBJ1-4
cdr3_aa: CASSQGVMNEKLFF
cdr3_nt: TGCGCCAGCAGCCAAGGGGTTATGAATGAAAAACTGTTTTTT

d_call: NA
cdr3_length: 14
v_call: TRBV24-1
clone_size: NA
j_call: TRBJ1-2
cdr3_aa: CATSDVTDHYGYTF
cdr3_nt: TGTGCCACCAGTGATGTGACGGACCACTATGGCTACACCTTC

d_call: NA
cdr3_length: 12
v_call: TRBV12-3/TRBV12-4
clone_size: few
j_call: TRBJ1-6
cdr3_aa: CASRTPNSPLHF
cdr3_nt: TGTGCCAGCAGGACCCCTAATTCACCCCTCCACTTT

d_call: TRBD2
cdr3_length: 16
v_call: TRBV5-1
clone_size: many
j_call: TRBJ2-7
cdr3_aa: CASSLDSGGTLNEQYF
cdr3_nt: TGCGCCAGCAGCTTGGATAGCGGGGGGACCTTGAACGAGCAGTACTTC

d_call: NA
cdr3_length: 14
v_call: TRBV24-1
clone_size: NA
j_call: TRBJ1-2
cdr3_aa: CATSDDRTNYGYTF
cdr3_nt: TGTGCCACCAGTGATGACAGGACTAACTATGGCTACACCTTC

d_call: TRBD2
cdr3_length: 17
v_call: TRBV7-6
clone_size: few
j_call: TRBJ2-7
cdr3_aa: CASSLELAGSLGYEQYF
cdr3_nt: TGTGCCAGCAGCTTAGAGTTAGCGGGCAGCCTCGGGTACGAGCAGTACTTC

d_call: TRBD1
cdr3_length: 14
v_call: TRBV20-1
clone_size: NA
j_call: TRBJ1-6
cdr3_aa: CSARAGTDNSPLHF
cdr3_nt: TGCAGTGCTAGGGCCGGGACAGATAATTCACCCCTCCACTTT